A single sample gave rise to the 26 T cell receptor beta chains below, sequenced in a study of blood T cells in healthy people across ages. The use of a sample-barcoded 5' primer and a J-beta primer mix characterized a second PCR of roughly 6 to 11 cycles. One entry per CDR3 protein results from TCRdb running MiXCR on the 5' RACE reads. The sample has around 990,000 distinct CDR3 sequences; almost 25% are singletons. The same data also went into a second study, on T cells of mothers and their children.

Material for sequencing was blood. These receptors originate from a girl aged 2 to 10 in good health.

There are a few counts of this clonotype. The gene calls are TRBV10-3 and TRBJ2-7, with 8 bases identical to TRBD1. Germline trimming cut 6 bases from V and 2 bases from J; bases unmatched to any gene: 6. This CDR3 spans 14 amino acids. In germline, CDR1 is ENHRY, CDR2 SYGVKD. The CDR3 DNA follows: TGTGCCATCAGGAGGACAGGGACCCCCTACGAGCAGTACTTC. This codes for CAIRRTGTPYEQYF.

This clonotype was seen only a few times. The CDR3 DNA follows: TGTGCCAGCAGTCCCCGGACAGGGAACACCGGGGAGCTGTTTTTT. It specifies CASSPRTGNTGELFF. The chain has TRBV6-1 and TRBJ2-2; 7 positions agree with TRBD1. The length of the CDR3 is 15 residues. Germline V gives CDR1 MNHNS, CDR2 SASEGT. The V gene end was trimmed by 5 bases and the J gene end by 1 base; junction bases not matched to a gene: 4.

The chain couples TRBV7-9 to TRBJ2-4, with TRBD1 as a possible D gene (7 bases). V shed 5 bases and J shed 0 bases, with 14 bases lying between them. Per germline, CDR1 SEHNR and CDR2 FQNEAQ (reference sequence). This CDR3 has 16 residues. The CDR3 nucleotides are TGTGCCAGCAGCCGCGGGGACAGCGGAGCCAAAAACATTCAGTACTTC. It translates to CASSRGDSGAKNIQYF.

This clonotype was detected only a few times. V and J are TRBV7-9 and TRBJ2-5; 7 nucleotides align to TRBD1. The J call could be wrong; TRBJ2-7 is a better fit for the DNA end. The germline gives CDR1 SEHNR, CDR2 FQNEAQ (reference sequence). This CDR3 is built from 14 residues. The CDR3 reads CASSPWDSLYEQYF. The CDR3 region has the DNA TGTGCCAGCAGCCCCTGGGACAGTCTTTACGAGCAGTACTTC.

The CDR3 is CASIGANTGELFF. DNA of the CDR3: TGCGCCAGCATAGGAGCGAACACCGGGGAGCTGTTTTTT. The V and J genes are TRBV5-1 and TRBJ2-2, with D unresolved. V was cut by 6 bases and J by 0 bases, with 6 bases left in between. Germline V gives CDR1 SGHRS, CDR2 YFSETQ. The CDR3 runs to 13 residues.

Here the CDR3 reads CASSADGLAGVGEQFF. CDR3 in DNA: TGTGCCAGCAGCGCCGACGGACTAGCGGGAGTGGGTGAGCAGTTCTTC. The chain recombines TRBV9 with TRBJ2-1, with 13 bases that match TRBD2. The length of the CDR3 is 16 residues. Germline CDR1 is SGDLS and CDR2 is YYNGEE. With 3 bases clipped from V and 9 bases from J, the junction kept 9 bases outside the gene matches.

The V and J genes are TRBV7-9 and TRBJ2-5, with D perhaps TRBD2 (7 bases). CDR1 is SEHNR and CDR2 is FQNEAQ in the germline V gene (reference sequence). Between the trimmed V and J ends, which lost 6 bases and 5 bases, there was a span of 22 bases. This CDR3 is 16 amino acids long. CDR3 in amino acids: CASSLSPAGAVETQYF. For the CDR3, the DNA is TGTGCCAGCAGTCTGAGTCCCGCGGGGGCAGTGGAGACCCAGTACTTC.

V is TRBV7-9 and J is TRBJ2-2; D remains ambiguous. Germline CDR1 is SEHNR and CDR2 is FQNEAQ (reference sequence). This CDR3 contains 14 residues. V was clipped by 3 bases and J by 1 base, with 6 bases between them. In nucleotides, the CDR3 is TGTGCCAGCAGCTTCGGCCTGAACACCGGGGAGCTGTTTTTT. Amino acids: CASSFGLNTGELFF.

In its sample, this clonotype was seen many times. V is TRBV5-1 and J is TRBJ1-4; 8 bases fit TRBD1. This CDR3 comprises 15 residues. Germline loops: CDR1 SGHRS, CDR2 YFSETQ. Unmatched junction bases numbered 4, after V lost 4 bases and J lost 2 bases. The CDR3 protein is CASSLWTGTNEKLFF. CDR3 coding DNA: TGCGCCAGCAGCCTATGGACAGGGACTAATGAAAAACTGTTTTTT.

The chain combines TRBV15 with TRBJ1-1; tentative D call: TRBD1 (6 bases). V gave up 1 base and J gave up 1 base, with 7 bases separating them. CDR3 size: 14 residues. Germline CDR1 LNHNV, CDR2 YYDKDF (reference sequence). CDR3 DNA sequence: TGTGCCACCAGCAGAGGACAGGCGAACACTGAAGCTTTCTTT. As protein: CATSRGQANTEAFF.

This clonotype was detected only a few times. CDR3 nucleotide sequence: TGTGCCAGCAGCCGGATTACAACTAATGAAAAACTGTTTTTT. It translates to CASSRITTNEKLFF. The chain employs TRBV7-9 and TRBJ1-4; no reliable D call. This CDR3 is built from 14 residues. Looked up from germline, CDR1 is SEHNR and CDR2 is FQNEAQ (reference sequence). V lost 5 bases, J lost 0 bases, and 7 bases lay in between.

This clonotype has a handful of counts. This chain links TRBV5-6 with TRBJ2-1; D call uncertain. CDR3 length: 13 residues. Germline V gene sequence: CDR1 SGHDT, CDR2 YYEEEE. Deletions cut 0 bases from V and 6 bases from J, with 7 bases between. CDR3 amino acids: CASSLGSANEQFF. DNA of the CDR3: TGTGCCAGCAGCTTGGGAAGCGCCAATGAGCAGTTCTTC.

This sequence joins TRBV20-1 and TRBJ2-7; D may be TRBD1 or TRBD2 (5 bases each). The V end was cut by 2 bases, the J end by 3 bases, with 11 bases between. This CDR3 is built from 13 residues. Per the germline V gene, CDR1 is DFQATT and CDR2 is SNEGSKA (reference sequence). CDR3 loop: CSARIEGLYEQYF. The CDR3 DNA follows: TGCAGTGCTAGAATAGAGGGGCTCTACGAGCAGTACTTC.

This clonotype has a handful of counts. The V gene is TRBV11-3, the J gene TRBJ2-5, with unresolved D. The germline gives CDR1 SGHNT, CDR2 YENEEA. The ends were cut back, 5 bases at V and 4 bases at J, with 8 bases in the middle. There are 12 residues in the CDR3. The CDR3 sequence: CASSRNGETQYF. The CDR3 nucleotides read TGTGCCAGCAGCCGGAATGGAGAGACCCAGTACTTC.

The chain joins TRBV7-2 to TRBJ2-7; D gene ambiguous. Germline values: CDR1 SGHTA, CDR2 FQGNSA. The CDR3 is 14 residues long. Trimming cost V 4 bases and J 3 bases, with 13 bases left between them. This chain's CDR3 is CASSSRILGYEQYF. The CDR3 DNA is TGTGCCAGCAGCTCCCGGATTCTGGGCTACGAGCAGTACTTC.

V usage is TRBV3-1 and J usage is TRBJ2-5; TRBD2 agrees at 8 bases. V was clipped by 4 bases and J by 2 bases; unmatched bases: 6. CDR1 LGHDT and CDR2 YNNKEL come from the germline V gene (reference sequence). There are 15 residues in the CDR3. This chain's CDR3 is CASSPPGTRQETQYF. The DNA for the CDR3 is TGTGCCAGCAGCCCCCCCGGGACTAGACAAGAGACCCAGTACTTC.

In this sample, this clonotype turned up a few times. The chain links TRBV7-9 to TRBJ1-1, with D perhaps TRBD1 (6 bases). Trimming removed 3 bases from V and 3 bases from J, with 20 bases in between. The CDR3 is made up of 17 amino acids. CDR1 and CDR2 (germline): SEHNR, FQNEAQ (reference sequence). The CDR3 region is CASSFLANEQGYTEAFF. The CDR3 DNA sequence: TGTGCCAGCAGCTTCTTGGCAAATGAACAGGGTTACACTGAAGCTTTCTTT.

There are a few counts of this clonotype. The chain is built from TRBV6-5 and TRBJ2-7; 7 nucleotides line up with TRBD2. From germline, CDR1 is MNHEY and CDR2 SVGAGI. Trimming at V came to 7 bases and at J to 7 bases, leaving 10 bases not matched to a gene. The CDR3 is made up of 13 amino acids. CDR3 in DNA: TGTGCCAGCAATGGGTTGGGGGGGAGGGAGCAGTACTTC. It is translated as CASNGLGGREQYF.

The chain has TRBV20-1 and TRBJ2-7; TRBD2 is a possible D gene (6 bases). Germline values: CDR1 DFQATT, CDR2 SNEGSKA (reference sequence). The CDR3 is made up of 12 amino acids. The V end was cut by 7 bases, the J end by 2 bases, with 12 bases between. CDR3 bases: TGCAGTGTCGATGCGGGGACCTACGAGCAGTACTTC. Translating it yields CSVDAGTYEQYF.

DNA of the CDR3: TGTGCCAGCAGCTTAGCCGGCAGGGGGTACTACGAGCAGTACTTC. Protein: CASSLAGRGYYEQYF. The chain is built from TRBV7-9 and TRBJ2-7; 7 nucleotides align to TRBD1. Germline V gene sequence: CDR1 SEHNR, CDR2 FQNEAQ (reference sequence). J gave up 3 bases and V 0 bases, and 5 bases lay outside the gene matches. This CDR3 comprises 15 residues.

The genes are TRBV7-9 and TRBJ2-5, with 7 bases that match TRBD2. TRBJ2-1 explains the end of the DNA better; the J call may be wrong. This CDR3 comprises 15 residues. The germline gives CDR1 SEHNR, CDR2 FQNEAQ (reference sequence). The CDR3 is CASRTRDYRSDEQFF. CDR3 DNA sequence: TGTGCCAGCAGGACCCGGGACTACCGATCCGATGAGCAGTTCTTC.

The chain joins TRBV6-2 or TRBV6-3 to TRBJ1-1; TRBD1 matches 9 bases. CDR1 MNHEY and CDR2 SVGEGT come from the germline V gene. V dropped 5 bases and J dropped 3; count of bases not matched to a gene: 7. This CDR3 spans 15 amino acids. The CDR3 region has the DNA TGTGCCAGCAGTCGGCCCGGGACAGGGCACACTGAAGCTTTCTTT. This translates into CASSRPGTGHTEAFF.

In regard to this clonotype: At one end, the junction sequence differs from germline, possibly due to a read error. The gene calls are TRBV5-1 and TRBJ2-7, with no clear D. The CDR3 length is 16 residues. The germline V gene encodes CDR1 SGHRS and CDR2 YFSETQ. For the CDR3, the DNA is TGCGCCAGCGGCTTGGGCCCTCACTCGGACGGCTACGAGCAGTACTTC. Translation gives CASGLGPHSDGYEQYF.

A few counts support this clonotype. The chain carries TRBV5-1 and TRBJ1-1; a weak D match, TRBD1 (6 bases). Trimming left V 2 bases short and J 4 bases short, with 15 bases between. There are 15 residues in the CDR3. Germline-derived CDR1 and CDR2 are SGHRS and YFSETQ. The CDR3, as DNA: TGCGCCAGCAGCTTTAACTTACAGGGAGGCACTGAAGCTTTCTTT. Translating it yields CASSFNLQGGTEAFF. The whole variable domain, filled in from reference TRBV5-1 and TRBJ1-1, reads KAGVTQTPRYLIKTRGQQVTLSCSPISGHRSVSWYQQTPGQGLQFLFEYFSETQRNKGNFPGRFSGRQFSNSRSEMNVSTLELGDSALYLCASSFNLQGGTEAFFGQGTRLTVV.

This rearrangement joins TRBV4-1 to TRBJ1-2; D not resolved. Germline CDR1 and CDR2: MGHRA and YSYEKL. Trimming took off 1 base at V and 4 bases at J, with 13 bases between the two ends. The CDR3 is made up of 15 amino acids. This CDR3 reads CASSQGFVLAYGYTF. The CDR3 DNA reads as TGCGCCAGCAGCCAAGGATTCGTACTTGCCTATGGCTACACCTTC.

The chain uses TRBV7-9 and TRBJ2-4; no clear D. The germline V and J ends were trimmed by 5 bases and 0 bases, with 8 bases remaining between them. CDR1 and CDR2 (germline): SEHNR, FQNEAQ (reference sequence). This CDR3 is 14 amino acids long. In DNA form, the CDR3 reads TGTGCCAGCAGCCAACAGTTAGCCAAAAACATTCAGTACTTC. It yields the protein CASSQQLAKNIQYF.